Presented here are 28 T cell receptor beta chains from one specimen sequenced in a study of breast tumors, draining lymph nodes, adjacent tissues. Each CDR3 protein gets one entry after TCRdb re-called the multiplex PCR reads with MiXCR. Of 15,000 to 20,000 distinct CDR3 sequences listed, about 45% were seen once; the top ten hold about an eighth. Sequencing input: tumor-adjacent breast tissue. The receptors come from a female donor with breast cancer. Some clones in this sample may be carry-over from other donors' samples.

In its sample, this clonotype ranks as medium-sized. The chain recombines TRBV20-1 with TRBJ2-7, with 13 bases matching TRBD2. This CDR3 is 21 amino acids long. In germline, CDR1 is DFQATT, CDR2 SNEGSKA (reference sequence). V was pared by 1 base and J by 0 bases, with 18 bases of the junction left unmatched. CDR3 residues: CSARVAFGGTSGDTSSYEQYF. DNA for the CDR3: TGCAGTGCTAGAGTTGCTTTTGGAGGGACTAGCGGGGATACAAGCTCCTACGAGCAGTACTTC.

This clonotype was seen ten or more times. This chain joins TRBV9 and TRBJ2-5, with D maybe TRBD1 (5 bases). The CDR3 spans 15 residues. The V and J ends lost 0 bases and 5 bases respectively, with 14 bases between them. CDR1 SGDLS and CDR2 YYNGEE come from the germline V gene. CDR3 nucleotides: TGTGCCAGCAGCGTAGGGGGCTCCCTGGAGGAGACCCAGTACTTC. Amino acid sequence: CASSVGGSLEETQYF.

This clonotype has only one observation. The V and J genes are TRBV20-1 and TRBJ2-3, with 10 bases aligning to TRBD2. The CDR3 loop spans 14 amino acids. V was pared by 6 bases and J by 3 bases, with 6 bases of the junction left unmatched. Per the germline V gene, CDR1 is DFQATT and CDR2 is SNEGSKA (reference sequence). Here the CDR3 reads CSALLAGATDTQYF. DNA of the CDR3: TGCAGTGCGTTGCTAGCGGGAGCAACAGATACGCAGTATTTT.

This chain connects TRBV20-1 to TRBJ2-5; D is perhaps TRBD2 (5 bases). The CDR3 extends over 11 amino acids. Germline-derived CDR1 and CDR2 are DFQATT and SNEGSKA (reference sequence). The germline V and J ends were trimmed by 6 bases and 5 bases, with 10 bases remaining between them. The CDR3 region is CSAMTGETQYF. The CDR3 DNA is TGCAGTGCCATGACGGGGGAGACCCAGTACTTC.

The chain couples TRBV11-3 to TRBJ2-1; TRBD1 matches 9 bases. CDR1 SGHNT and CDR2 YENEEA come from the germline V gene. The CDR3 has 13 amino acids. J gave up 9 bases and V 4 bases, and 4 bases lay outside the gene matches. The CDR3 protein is CASSSTGGTEQFF. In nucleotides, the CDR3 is TGTGCCAGCAGCTCAACAGGGGGCACTGAGCAGTTCTTC.

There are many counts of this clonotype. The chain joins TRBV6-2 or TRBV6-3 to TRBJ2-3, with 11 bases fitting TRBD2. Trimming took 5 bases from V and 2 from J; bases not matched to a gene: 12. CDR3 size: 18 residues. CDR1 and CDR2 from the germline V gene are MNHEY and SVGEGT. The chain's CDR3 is CASSPSPSLAGVTDTQYF. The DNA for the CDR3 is TGTGCCAGCAGTCCCTCCCCCTCACTAGCGGGGGTCACAGATACGCAGTATTTT.

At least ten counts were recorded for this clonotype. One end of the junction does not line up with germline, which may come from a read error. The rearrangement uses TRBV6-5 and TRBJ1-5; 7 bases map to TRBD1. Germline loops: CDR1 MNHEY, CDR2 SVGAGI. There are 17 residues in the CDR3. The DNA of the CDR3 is TGTGCCAGCAGTCACTCGGGGCAGGGGGTAGGTCGTCAGCCCCAGCATTTT. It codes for CASSHSGQGVGRQPQHF.

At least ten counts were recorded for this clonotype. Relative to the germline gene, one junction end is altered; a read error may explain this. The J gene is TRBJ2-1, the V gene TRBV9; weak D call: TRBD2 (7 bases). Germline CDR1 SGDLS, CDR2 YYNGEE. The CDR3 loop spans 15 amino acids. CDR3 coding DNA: TGTGCCAGCAGCCCAAGAGGGGTAGGGGGGGGTGAGCGGTTCTTC. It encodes CASSPRGVGGGERFF.

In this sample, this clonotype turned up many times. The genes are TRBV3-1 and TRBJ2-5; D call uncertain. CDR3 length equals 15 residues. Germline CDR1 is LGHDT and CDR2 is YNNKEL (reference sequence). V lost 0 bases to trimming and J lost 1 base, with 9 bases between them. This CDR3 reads CASSQDTRTQETQYF. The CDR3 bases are TGTGCCAGCAGCCAAGATACGCGGACCCAAGAGACCCAGTACTTC.

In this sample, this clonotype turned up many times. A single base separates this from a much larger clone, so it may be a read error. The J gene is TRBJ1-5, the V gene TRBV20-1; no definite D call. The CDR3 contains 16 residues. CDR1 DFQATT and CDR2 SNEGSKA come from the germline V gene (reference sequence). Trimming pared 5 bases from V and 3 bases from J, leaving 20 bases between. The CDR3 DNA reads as TGCAGTGCTGTCCCTGGAGCGGGAGGTGCCAATCAGCCCCAGCATTTT. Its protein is CSAVPGAGGANQPQHF.

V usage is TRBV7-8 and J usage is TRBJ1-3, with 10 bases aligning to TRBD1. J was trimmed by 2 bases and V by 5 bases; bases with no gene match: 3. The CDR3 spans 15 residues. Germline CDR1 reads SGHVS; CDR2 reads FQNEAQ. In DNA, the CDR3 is TGTGCCAGCAGCACCGGGACAGGGGCTGGAAACACCATATATTTT. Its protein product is CASSTGTGAGNTIYF.

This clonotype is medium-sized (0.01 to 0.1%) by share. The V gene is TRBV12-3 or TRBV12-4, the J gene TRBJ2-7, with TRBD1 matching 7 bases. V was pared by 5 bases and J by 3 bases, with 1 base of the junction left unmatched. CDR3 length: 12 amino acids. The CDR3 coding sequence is TGTGCCAGCAGTCAGGGGGTCTACGAGCAGTACTTC. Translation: CASSQGVYEQYF.

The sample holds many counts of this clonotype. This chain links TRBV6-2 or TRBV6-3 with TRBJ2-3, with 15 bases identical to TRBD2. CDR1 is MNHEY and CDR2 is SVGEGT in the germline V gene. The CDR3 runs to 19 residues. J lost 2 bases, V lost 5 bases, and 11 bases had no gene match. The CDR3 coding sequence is TGTGCCAGCAGTACTCGGACTAGCGGGAGGGAAGTAGACACAGATACGCAGTATTTT. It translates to CASSTRTSGREVDTDTQYF.

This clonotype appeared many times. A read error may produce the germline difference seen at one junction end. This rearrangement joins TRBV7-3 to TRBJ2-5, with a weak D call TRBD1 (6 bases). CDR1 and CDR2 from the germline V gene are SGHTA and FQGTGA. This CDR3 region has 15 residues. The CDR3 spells CASSLMTGEQETQHF. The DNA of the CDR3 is TGTGCCAGCAGCTTAATGACAGGCGAACAAGAGACCCAGCACTTC.

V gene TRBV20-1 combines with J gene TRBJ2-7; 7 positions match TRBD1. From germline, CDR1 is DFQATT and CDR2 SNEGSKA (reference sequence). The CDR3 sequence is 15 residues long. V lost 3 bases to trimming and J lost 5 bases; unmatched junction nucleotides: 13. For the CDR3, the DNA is TGCAGTGCTAGTTATTCGACAGGGCCCGCCCACGAGCAGTACTTC. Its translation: CSASYSTGPAHEQYF.

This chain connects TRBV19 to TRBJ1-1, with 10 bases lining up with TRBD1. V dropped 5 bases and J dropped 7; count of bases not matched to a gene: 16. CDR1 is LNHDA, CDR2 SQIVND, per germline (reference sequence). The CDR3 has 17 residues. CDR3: CASSPHRDRGNAVEAFF. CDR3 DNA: TGTGCCAGTAGTCCCCATAGGGACAGGGGCAATGCAGTTGAAGCTTTCTTT.

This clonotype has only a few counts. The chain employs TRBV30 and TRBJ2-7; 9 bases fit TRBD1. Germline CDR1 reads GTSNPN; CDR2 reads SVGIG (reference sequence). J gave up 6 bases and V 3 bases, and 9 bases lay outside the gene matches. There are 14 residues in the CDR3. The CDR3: CAWRLTGGGFEQYF. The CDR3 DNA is TGTGCCTGGAGACTAACAGGGGGCGGTTTCGAGCAGTACTTC. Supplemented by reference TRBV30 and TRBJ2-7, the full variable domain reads SQTIHQWPATLVQPVGSPLSLECTVEGTSNPNLYWYRQAAGRGLQLLFYSVGIGQISSEVPQNLSASRPQDRQFILSSKKLLLSDSGFYLCAWRLTGGGFEQYFGPGTRLTVT.

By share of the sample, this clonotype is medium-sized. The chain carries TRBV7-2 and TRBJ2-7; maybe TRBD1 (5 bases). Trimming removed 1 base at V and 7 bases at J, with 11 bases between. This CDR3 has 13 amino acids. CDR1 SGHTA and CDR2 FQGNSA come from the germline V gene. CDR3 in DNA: TGTGCCAGCAGCTTAGGAACCCCAGGGGAGCAGTACTTC. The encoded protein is CASSLGTPGEQYF.

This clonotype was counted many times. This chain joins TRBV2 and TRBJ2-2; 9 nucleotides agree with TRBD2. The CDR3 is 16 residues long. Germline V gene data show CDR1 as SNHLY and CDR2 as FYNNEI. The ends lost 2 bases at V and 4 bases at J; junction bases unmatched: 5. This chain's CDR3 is CASSEQASGITGELFF. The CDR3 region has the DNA TGTGCCAGCAGTGAACAGGCTAGCGGGATCACCGGGGAGCTGTTTTTT.

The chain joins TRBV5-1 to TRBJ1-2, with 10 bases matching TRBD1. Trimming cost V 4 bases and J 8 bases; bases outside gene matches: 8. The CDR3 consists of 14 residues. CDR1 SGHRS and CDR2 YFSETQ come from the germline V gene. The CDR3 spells CASSPGGTGEGYTF. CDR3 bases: TGCGCCAGCAGCCCAGGCGGGACAGGGGAGGGCTACACCTTC.

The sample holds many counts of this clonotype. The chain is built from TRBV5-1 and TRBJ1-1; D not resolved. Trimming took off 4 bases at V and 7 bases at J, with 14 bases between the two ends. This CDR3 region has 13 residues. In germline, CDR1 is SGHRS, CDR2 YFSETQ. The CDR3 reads CASSPLRTNEAFF. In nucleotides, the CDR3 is TGCGCCAGCAGCCCATTACGGACGAATGAAGCTTTCTTT. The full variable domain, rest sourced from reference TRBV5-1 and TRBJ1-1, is KAGVTQTPRYLIKTRGQQVTLSCSPISGHRSVSWYQQTPGQGLQFLFEYFSETQRNKGNFPGRFSGRQFSNSRSEMNVSTLELGDSALYLCASSPLRTNEAFFGQGTRLTVV.

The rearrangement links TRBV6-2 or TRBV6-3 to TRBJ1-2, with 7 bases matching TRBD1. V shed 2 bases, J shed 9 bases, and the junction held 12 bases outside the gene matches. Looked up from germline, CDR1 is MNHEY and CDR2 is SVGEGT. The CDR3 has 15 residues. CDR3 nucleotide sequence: TGTGCCAGCAGTTACGTAGAAGGGACAGAGCCGCGCTACACCTTC. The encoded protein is CASSYVEGTEPRYTF.

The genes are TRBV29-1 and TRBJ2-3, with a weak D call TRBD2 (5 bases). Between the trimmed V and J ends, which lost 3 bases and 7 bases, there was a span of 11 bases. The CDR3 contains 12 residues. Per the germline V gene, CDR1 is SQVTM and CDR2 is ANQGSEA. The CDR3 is CSVESRGYTQYF. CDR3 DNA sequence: TGCAGCGTTGAGAGTCGGGGATATACGCAGTATTTT.

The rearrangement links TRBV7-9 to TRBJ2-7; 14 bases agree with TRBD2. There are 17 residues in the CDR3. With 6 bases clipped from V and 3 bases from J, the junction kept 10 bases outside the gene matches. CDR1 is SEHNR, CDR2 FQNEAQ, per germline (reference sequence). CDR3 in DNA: TGTGCCAGCAGGCTGACTAGCGGGAGGGCTGCATACTACGAGCAGTACTTC. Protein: CASRLTSGRAAYYEQYF. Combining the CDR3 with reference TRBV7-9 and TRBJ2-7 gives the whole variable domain DTGVSQNPRHKITKRGQNVTFRCDPISEHNRLYWYRQTLGQGPEFLTYFQNEAQLEKSRLLSDRFSAERPKGSFSTLEIQRTEQGDSAMYLCASRLTSGRAAYYEQYFGPGTRLTVT.

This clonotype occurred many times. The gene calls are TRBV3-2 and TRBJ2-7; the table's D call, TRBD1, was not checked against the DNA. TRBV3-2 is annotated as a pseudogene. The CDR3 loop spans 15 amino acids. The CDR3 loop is CASSQDLRQGYEQYF. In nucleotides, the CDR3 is TGTGCCAGCAGCCAAGATTTAAGACAGGGCTACGAGCAGTACTTC.

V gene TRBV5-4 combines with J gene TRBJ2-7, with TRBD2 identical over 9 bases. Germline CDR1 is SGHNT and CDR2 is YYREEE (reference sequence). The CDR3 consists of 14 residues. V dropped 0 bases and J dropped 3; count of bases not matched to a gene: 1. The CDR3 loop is CASSLGLADYEQYF. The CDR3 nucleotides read TGTGCCAGCAGCTTGGGACTAGCGGACTACGAGCAGTACTTC.

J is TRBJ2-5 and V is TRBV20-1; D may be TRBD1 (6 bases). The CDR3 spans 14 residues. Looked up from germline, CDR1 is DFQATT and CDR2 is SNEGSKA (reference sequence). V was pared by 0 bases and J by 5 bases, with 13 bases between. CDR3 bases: TGCAGTGCTAGAGATGGAGAGGGGGAGGAGACCCAGTACTTC. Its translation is CSARDGEGEETQYF.

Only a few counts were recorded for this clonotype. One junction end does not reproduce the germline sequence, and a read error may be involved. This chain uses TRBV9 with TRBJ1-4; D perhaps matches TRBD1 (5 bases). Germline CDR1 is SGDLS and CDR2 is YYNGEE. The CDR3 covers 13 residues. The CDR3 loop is CASSVTQGGKLFF. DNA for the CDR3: TGTGCTAGCAGCGTAACCCAGGGTGGTAAACTGTTTTTT. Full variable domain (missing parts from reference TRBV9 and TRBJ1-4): DSGVTQTPKHLITATGQRVTLRCSPRSGDLSVYWYQQSLDQGLQFLIQYYNGEERAKGNILERFSAQQFPDLHSELNLSSLELGDSALYFCASSVTQGGKLFFGSGTQLSVL.